These 19 T cell receptor beta chains were sequenced from one sample in a study of immune cell composition in non-small cell lung cancer (dated by TCRdb to between 2016 and 2019). Normal lung samples came from the same patient and were non-adjacent lung tissue collected as far from the tumour as possible, with a minimum distance of 3 cm. Library method: the immunoSEQ multiplex PCR assay. Imported from immuneACCESS, the table was reduced by TCRdb to in-frame sequences with V and J called. These copies leave out some clones; in studies compared against another copy, an unresolved V gene accounts for under half, and the cause of the remainder is not known. This sample is represented by over 2,000 clones; roughly two thirds of them were singletons. Roughly a sixth of the sample is held by the ten biggest clonotypes. Sequences were obtained from non-adjacent lung tissue. Source of these receptors: a human donor with non-small cell lung cancer.

This clone has just a few counts. The chain joins TRBV7-9 to TRBJ1-6; D gene ambiguous. The CDR3 length is 15 residues. V lost 5 bases and J lost 7, with 15 bases in between. From germline, CDR1 is SEHNR and CDR2 FQNEAQ (reference sequence). The CDR3 reads CASSRVRRGNSPLHF. As DNA, the CDR3 is TGTGCCAGCAGCAGAGTCCGACGGGGAAATTCACCCCTCCACTTT.

The CDR3 DNA reads as TGTGCCAGCAGCTTTGCCGGGAGCGCGAGGAATGAGCAGTTCTTC. It encodes CASSFAGSARNEQFF. The chain employs TRBV7-8 and TRBJ2-1, with TRBD2 as a possible D gene (6 bases). The CDR3 runs to 15 residues. CDR1 SGHVS and CDR2 FQNEAQ come from the germline V gene. The V end lost 3 bases, the J end lost 7 bases, and 16 bases lay between the germline ends.

This sequence joins TRBV11-2 and TRBJ2-7; 10 bases align to TRBD1. Germline lookup yields CDR1 SGHAT and CDR2 FQNNGV. V lost 1 base to trimming and J lost 2 bases; unmatched junction nucleotides: 5. This CDR3 has 16 amino acids. The CDR3 DNA follows: TGTGCCAGCAGCTTAGTGTCGGGGACAGGGGCCTACGAGCAGTACTTC. This encodes CASSLVSGTGAYEQYF.

In this sample, this clone turned up a few times. V and J are TRBV7-2 and TRBJ1-2; 9 bases are a match to TRBD1. V was pared by 0 bases and J by 4 bases, with 0 bases of the junction left unmatched. The CDR3 is 14 amino acids. Germline V lookup: CDR1 SGHTA, CDR2 FQGNSA. Written as DNA, the CDR3 is TGTGCCAGCAGCTTAGCGGGACAGGGCTATGGCTACACCTTC. Translation: CASSLAGQGYGYTF.

The chain links TRBV19 to TRBJ1-5; TRBD1 matches at 10 bases. Germline CDR1 LNHDA, CDR2 SQIVND (reference sequence). The junction had 12 bases not matched to a gene; V was cut back by 5 bases and J by 2 bases. The CDR3 is 18 residues long. The CDR3 DNA reads TGTGCCAGTAGTGCCTATTCCGGGACAGGGGTAGGCAATCAGCCCCAGCATTTT. It yields the protein CASSAYSGTGVGNQPQHF.

The chain links TRBV5-1 to TRBJ2-7, with 8 positions matching TRBD2. Germline V gene lookup returns CDR1 SGHRS and CDR2 YFSETQ. The CDR3 loop spans 15 amino acids. J was trimmed by 3 bases and V by 0 bases; bases with no gene match: 5. The chain's CDR3 is CASSLASGFDYEQYF. CDR3 in DNA: TGCGCCAGCAGCTTGGCTAGCGGGTTCGACTACGAGCAGTACTTC.

The chain carries TRBV4-1 and TRBJ1-4, with D possibly being TRBD1 (5 bases). Germline CDR1 is MGHRA and CDR2 is YSYEKL. Trimming pared 4 bases from V and 7 bases from J, leaving 10 bases between. This CDR3 contains 13 residues. Here the CDR3 reads CASSPGGSEKLFF. CDR3 in DNA: TGCGCCAGCAGCCCCGGGGGTTCTGAAAAACTGTTTTTT.

The gene calls are TRBV5-8 and TRBJ1-1; TRBD1 is a possible D gene (5 bases). Germline V lookup: CDR1 SGHTS, CDR2 YDEGEE. The V end lost 4 bases, the J end lost 2 bases, and 15 bases lay between the germline ends. This CDR3 contains 15 residues. DNA for the CDR3: TGTGCCAGCAGCGAAGGGACGGGGGAAAACACTGAAGCTTTCTTT. Its translation: CASSEGTGENTEAFF.

There are a few counts of this clone. The genes are TRBV9 and TRBJ2-1; D possibly corresponds to TRBD1 (6 bases). The CDR3 length is 14 residues. Germline V gene lookup returns CDR1 SGDLS and CDR2 YYNGEE. Trimming left V 0 bases short and J 9 bases short, with 13 bases between. For the CDR3, the DNA is TGTGCCAGCAGCGTAGACAGGGTCGCACGTGAGCAGTTCTTC. Its translation is CASSVDRVAREQFF.

About this clone itself: Other DNA sequences in the sample encode the same CDR3. The V gene is TRBV29-1, the J gene TRBJ1-3; 7 bases line up with TRBD1. Germline trimming cut 4 bases from V and 4 bases from J; bases unmatched to any gene: 7. The CDR3 covers 14 residues. In germline, CDR1 is SQVTM, CDR2 ANQGSEA. The CDR3 sequence is CSVGTGATGNTIYF. For the CDR3, the DNA is TGCAGCGTTGGTACAGGGGCGACCGGAAACACCATATATTTT.

This clone came up once. The V gene is TRBV6-5, the J gene TRBJ1-2, with TRBD1 matching over 7 bases. J was trimmed by 2 bases and V by 2 bases; bases with no gene match: 5. Per the germline V gene, CDR1 is MNHEY and CDR2 is SVGAGI. CDR3 size: 15 residues. In DNA, the CDR3 is TGTGCCAGCAGTTACGCGGGACAGCCGAACTATGGCTACACCTTC. Protein sequence: CASSYAGQPNYGYTF.

This clone showed up just a few times. The J gene is TRBJ1-2, the V gene TRBV10-1; D is unresolved. The V end was cut by 0 bases, the J end by 4 bases, with 6 bases between. CDR3 length equals 13 residues. In germline, CDR1 is WNHNN, CDR2 SYGVQD (reference sequence). CDR3 sequence: CASSESLSYGYTF. The CDR3 DNA sequence: TGCGCCAGCAGTGAGTCGTTGAGCTATGGCTACACCTTC.

The chain combines TRBV6-5 with TRBJ1-2; tentative D call: TRBD1 (5 bases). CDR3 length: 14 residues. From germline, CDR1 is MNHEY and CDR2 SVGAGI. The V and J ends lost 2 bases and 5 bases respectively, with 12 bases between them. CDR3 amino acids: CASSYRGLGYGYTF. For the CDR3, the DNA is TGTGCCAGCAGTTACAGGGGCCTTGGTTATGGCTACACCTTC.

V is TRBV5-6 and J is TRBJ2-7; D may be TRBD2 (5 bases). V lost 1 base and J lost 3, with 17 bases in between. This CDR3 comprises 16 residues. CDR1 SGHDT and CDR2 YYEEEE come from the germline V gene. DNA for the CDR3: TGTGCCAGCAGCTTGTTCCGAACTAGTAATTTCTACGAGCAGTACTTC. Its protein product is CASSLFRTSNFYEQYF.

This clone was recorded only once. The junction shows a germline mismatch at one end, possibly a read error. The chain has TRBV7-7 and TRBJ2-2; D gene unclear. The CDR3 extends over 15 amino acids. Germline-derived CDR1 and CDR2 are SSHAT and FNYEAQ (reference sequence). The CDR3 DNA follows: TGTGCTAGCAGCTTTGCCACGGCGAACACCGGGGAGCTGTTTTTT. It codes for CASSFATANTGELFF.

The chain carries TRBV5-5 and TRBJ2-4, with TRBD1 identical over 8 bases. CDR3 length: 15 residues. Germline V gene data show CDR1 as SGHKS and CDR2 as YYEKEE (reference sequence). The trim removed 3 bases at V and 3 bases at J, leaving 5 bases unmatched. The CDR3 DNA sequence: TGTGCCAGCAGCTCCGACAGGGGTGGCAAAAACATTCAGTACTTC. The encoded protein is CASSSDRGGKNIQYF.

The chain carries TRBV7-8 and TRBJ2-1; D perhaps matches TRBD2 (7 bases). V shed 6 bases and J shed 6 bases, with 21 bases lying between them. The CDR3 has 16 amino acids. The germline V gene encodes CDR1 SGHVS and CDR2 FQNEAQ. The CDR3 region has the DNA TGTGCCAGCAGGACGGAGCTAGGGGGGGCCGGCAATGAGCAGTTCTTC. Protein product: CASRTELGGAGNEQFF.

This rearrangement joins TRBV6-5 to TRBJ2-7; 8 nucleotides line up with TRBD2. The CDR3 is 15 amino acids. The germline gives CDR1 MNHEY, CDR2 SVGAGI. V dropped 2 bases and J dropped 4; count of bases not matched to a gene: 7. The CDR3 DNA follows: TGTGCCAGCAGTTACGACGGACTAGCCGGGTACGAGCAGTACTTC. Encoded protein: CASSYDGLAGYEQYF.

This clone occurred a few times. Mismatch with germline at one junction end may stem from a read error. J is TRBJ2-1 and V is TRBV7-7; 10 bases match TRBD2. The CDR3 sequence is 16 residues long. Germline values: CDR1 SSHAT, CDR2 FNYEAQ (reference sequence). The CDR3 coding sequence is TGTGCTAGCAGCTTAGACCTTAGCGGGGGGCAGAGAAAGCAGTTCTTC. Its protein is CASSLDLSGGQRKQFF.